This T cell receptor beta chain comes out of a study of cytomegalovirus exposure and HLA in healthy donors (dated by TCRdb to about 2017). Notes on the research overall: According to an earlier analysis of 587 of the donors, some 180 million T cells yielded over 100 million unique TCR beta sequences and 250 to 350 Gb of sequence data. An early release covering 550 to 700 HLA-typed donors comprised about 300 gigabases of sequencing data and approximately 80 million unique TCR sequences. Among the roughly 430 genotyped donors, approximately 76% belonged to the genetic ancestry cluster associated with self-reported Caucasian donors. The aim of the study was to test whether cataloging public T cell receptors could identify signatures of past pathogen exposure. The T cell repertoires of around 670 subjects were profiled by immunosequencing and related to cytomegalovirus serostatus. Besides the first cohort of roughly 660 subjects, a separate validation cohort made up of around 120 different subjects was used. The study combined high-throughput TCR immunosequencing, statistical association of individual TCRs with disease status, and machine learning to predict cytomegalovirus infection status. A later analysis re-analyzed previously published TCR beta repertoires from 500 to 700 donors and added high-resolution HLA genotyping to study TCR occurrence patterns. Rather than drawing on any new phenotypic data, the later analysis identified candidate immune exposures from TCR beta sequences and the way those sequences occurred across donors. In an earlier analysis of over 550 of the donors, high-throughput TCR beta sequencing was used to judge whether each TCR beta V gene segment behaved as functional or pseudogenic. Donor age, sex, ethnicity and CMV serostatus were compiled together with the repertoire data. In a later genetic analysis, genome-wide SNP genotypes for 398 of the 666 donors were used, and that subset was treated as a discovery cohort. All discovery cohort repertoires had been generated using a single sequencing platform. Class I and class II HLA loci were covered by the typing at four-digit resolution. The number of typed donors differed by locus: about 620-630 for A, B, C, DRB1 and DQB1; approximately 540 for DQA1; 606 for DPA1; and around 470 for DPB1. Roughly 5 DR-DQ haplotypes were handled as single units for association and clustering, since linkage in the cohort was strong. On average, around 230,000 unique TCR beta nucleotide sequences were sequenced per donor among 300 to 500 genotyped donors of the cohort, with about 19% of those sequences being non-productive.

What the research found in general, with its limitations: A cluster of highly shared sequence variants was judged likely to represent a technical artifact of the sequencing pipeline. In both the original and validation cohorts, the classifier was reported to diagnose cytomegalovirus status with high specificity and sensitivity. Specific HLA alleles were associated with around 18,000 TCR beta sequences at a false discovery rate of 0.05 in a later analysis. CMV serostatus was the only immune exposure information available for the cohort. In a later analysis, several top co-occurrence clusters were reported to appear linked to parvovirus B19, influenza, CMV and Epstein-Barr virus. Roughly 17 rarely observed V segments, including chromosome 9 orphons, were excluded from the earlier analysis of approximately 500 of the donors because counts were too low. In a later analysis, the rate of TCR association differed among HLA loci, with DRB1 alleles having the most associated TCRs and HLA-C alleles having the fewest. The authors suggested that the approach could potentially be extended to other disease states and immunological phenotypes. According to a later genetic analysis, donors in an Asian-associated ancestry cluster had fewer N-insertions in productive TCRs than the approximately 710-donor mean. Because HLA typing was missing for some donors at each locus, association tests included only the typed subset. An association between a missense DCLRE1C variant and V-gene and J-gene trimming of TCR beta chains was found in a later genetic analysis and replicated in an independent cohort. The presence/absence analyses assumed that sequencing depth was roughly uniform across donors, and that assumption may not be true. A further reported finding was that TCR beta sequences accurately predicted the HLA-A and HLA-B alleles for most subjects in the first cohort. A total of 164 TCR beta chains were listed by the study as associated with cytomegalovirus. Most TCR sequences were observed very rarely across donors, whereas some public TCRs were present in many individuals. Linkage disequilibrium might explain the correlated functional status among segregating V segments, but an unknown experimental factor could not be excluded. In a later analysis, most CMV-associated TCR beta chains were found to appear HLA-restricted, with HLA associations seemingly driven largely by CMV exposure. Assigning TCR associations to individual alleles was difficult when HLA alleles, especially DR and DQ, strongly co-occurred. A later analysis found that HLA-associated TCR beta chains were more clonally expanded and had lower generation probabilities than equally common non-associated chains. In vitro tests confirmed that a few of the cytomegalovirus-associated TCR beta chains recognize cytomegalovirus antigens. This cohort had only TCR beta chains sequenced, and the lack of alpha or paired-chain data limited which features could be detected. In an earlier analysis of some 540 of the donors, most TCR beta V segments appeared in productive rearrangements about 87% or about 30% of the time, broadly matching IMGT annotations.

Libraries were constructed by the immunoSEQ multiplex PCR assay. For the multiplex PCR, a mixture combining 60 forward primers for TCR Vbeta segments and 13 reverse primers for TCR Jbeta segments was used. A multiplex PCR assay on genomic DNA amplified the CDR3 region of rearranged TCR beta genes. On the Illumina HiSeq System, the amplified TCR beta libraries were sequenced as 87-base-pair reads. The study's own analysis went as follows. Across the 500 to 750 repertoires, a later analysis counted tens of millions of unique TCR beta chains, around 10 million of which were shared by at least two donors. Raw reads were error-corrected and collapsed into unique sequences with a nearest-neighbor algorithm that merged closely related sequences to remove PCR and sequencing errors. CDR3 sequences were aligned to IMGT reference sequences to assign V, D and J gene segments. For a sequence to be retained, a match of at least six nucleotides was required to both a V gene segment and a J gene segment. A rearrangement counted as productive if the CDR3 had no stop codons and remained in frame with V and J, and every other rearrangement counted as non-productive. Following IMGT convention, CDR3 was defined as the stretch from the second conserved V-encoded cysteine up to the conserved J-encoded phenylalanine. The earlier analysis of approximately 590 of the donors excluded any sequence lacking an unambiguous match to a single V gene segment. In an earlier analysis of 587 of the donors, V segments were called functional above 56.7% productive rearrangements and were called segregating when the between-donor standard deviation exceeded 5%. A statistical classification framework was developed to diagnose cytomegalovirus status using the catalog of TCR beta chain sequences. V and J gene assignment, in a later analysis, came from comparing TCR nucleotide sequences with IMGT/GENE-DB human TR gene sequences. In a later analysis, CDR3 sequences and most-parsimonious VDJ recombination scenarios were assigned using the TCRdist pipeline. A later analysis defined each TCR beta chain by its CDR3 amino acid sequence plus V-gene family, and excluded reads lacking a unique V-gene family. To address suspected cross-contamination and a sequencing artifact, a later analysis removed approximately 590 highly shared, low-generation-probability nucleotide sequences. In a later analysis, a clonal expansion index was calculated for each public chain from normalized within-repertoire ranks of inferred template counts. In a later analysis, generation probabilities were computed using a VDJ recombination model fitted to out-of-frame rearrangements, and the results were checked against IGoR. In a later analysis, hypergeometric tests were used to score TCR-TCR, TCR-HLA and TCR-CMV co-occurrence, with a repertoire-size bias correction applied to TCR pairs. To estimate false discovery rates, a later analysis permuted the HLA or CMV assignments 20 times. In a later analysis, co-occurring TCRs were grouped using DBSCAN, and TCRdist sequence similarity was added for clustering within HLA-allele-positive subsets. Co-occurrence clustering excluded repertoires with fewer than 30,000 or more than 120,000 public chains, plus five with anomalous nucleotide sharing. TCRdb carries this immuneACCESS record with in-frame sequences only. Its versions omit some clonotypes, under half of them owing to an unresolved V gene in the studies checked, with the rest unexplained. The V and J calls and clone size were taken over from that table, and D and trimming were inferred from the DNA. The sample table contains fewer than 120,000 clones; only one count was recorded for around three quarters of them. 1.3% of the sample is taken by the ten largest.

The cohort comprised some 680 healthy bone marrow donors. Cohort members were all nominally healthy when sampled, although unrecorded immune exposures were likely present. The donor tested CMV seronegative and was one of the 352 seronegative cohort members. A peripheral blood sample was provided by each donor, and peripheral blood mononuclear cells were used for TCR beta sequencing. Genomic DNA extraction from the blood cell samples was performed with the Qiagen DNeasy Blood Extraction Kit. As for this clone: It has no known antigen specificity. No much larger clonotype is one base removed from it; base qualities were not supplied.

Sequenced sample: PBMCs. This TCR came from a woman in her twenties or thirties in good health and CMV-seronegative.

The CDR3: CAWSVLAGGADTQYF. In nucleotides, the sequence is TGTGCCTGGAGTGTACTGGCGGGAGGGGCAGATACGCAGTATTTT. The chain links TRBV30 with TRBJ2-3, with TRBD2 identical over 9 junction bases. V lost 0 bases and J lost 4 bases, and the count of bases not matched to a germline gene is 5. Taken from cysteine to phenylalanine, the CDR3 has 15 residues. Left in the record is the CDR3 DNA by itself, 45 bases read in frame from the first base. CDR1 GTSNPN and CDR2 SVGIG were looked up in the germline V gene (reference sequence).